The clone carrying this T cell receptor beta chain was observed at least ten times. The antigen is undetermined. This specimen belongs to a study of T cell repertoires in cytomegalovirus infection. Study overall: CMV epitopes used comprised recently identified HLA-C-restricted ones and well-studied HLA-B-restricted ones. CMV infection and matching HLA type were both indicated by public TCR beta signatures.

CDR1 is SGHTA and CDR2 is FQGNSA in the germline V gene. V lost 5 bases and J lost 1, with 8 bases in between. CDR3 size: 13 residues. Study-level points and caveats: Dominant in the ex vivo response were TCR beta clonotypes restricted by HLA-C and specific for CMV. Cumulative public TCR beta family frequency identified carriers of CMV plus the relevant HLA.

TCRdb itself ran the reads through MiXCR, one entry per CDR3 protein. The data hold roughly 280,000 distinct CDR3 sequences, with roughly 21% observed a single time. The clonotype was recovered from a human donor in good health (CMV status not recorded). Some clones in this sample may be carry-over from other donors' samples. The gene calls are TRBV7-2 and TRBJ1-1; weak D call: TRBD1 (5 bases). The specimen was cultured PBMCs, collected from culture after CMV antigen stimulation. The CDR3 sequence: CASSGHRNTEAFF. CDR3 DNA sequence: TGTGCCAGCAGCGGACATAGGAACACTGAAGCTTTCTTT.